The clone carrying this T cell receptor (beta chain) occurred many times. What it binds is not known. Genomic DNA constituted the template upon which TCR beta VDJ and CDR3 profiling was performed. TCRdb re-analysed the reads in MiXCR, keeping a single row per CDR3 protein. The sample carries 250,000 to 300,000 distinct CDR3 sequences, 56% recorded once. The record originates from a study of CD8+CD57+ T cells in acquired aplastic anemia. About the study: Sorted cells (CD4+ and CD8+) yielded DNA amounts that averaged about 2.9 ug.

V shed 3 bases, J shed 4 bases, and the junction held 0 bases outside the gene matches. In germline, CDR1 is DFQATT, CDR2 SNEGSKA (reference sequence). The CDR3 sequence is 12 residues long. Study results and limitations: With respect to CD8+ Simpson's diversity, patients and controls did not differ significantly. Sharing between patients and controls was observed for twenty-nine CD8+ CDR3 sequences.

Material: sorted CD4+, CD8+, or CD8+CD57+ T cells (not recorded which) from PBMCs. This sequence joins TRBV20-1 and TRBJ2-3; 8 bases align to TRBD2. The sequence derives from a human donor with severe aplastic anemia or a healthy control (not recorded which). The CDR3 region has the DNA TGCAGTGCTAGCGGGGGGGCAGATACGCAGTATTTT. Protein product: CSASGGADTQYF.